Shown below are 6 T cell receptor beta chains from a single sample sequenced in a study of cytomegalovirus exposure and HLA in healthy donors. This PCR relied on a set of 60 Vbeta primers and 13 Jbeta primers. The table came from immunoSEQ multiplex PCR; TCRdb's copy has only in-frame clones and leaves some out. The table includes under 150,000 clones, 65% to 85% detected once. Sequencing used PBMCs. Receptor source: a boy between 10 and 17 years old in good health and CMV-seronegative.

The V and J genes are TRBV15 and TRBJ1-1; D gene uncertain. The V end was cut by 1 base, the J end by 1 base, with 7 bases between. Germline CDR1 is LNHNV and CDR2 is YYDKDF (reference sequence). CDR3 length: 14 residues. CDR3 DNA: TGTGCCACCAGCAGAGTTCGGGGGAACACTGAAGCTTTCTTT. Its protein product is CATSRVRGNTEAFF.

The chain couples TRBV2 to TRBJ1-5; 7 nucleotides align to TRBD1. This CDR3 contains 14 residues. The germline V gene has CDR1 SNHLY and CDR2 FYNNEI. V was clipped by 5 bases and J by 2 bases; unmatched bases: 3. The CDR3 region is CASSPDRGNQPQHF. DNA of the CDR3: TGTGCCAGCAGTCCCGACAGGGGCAATCAGCCCCAGCATTTT.

CDR3 in amino acids: CASSTSTGGVRMNTEAFF. CDR3 DNA sequence: TGTGCCAGCAGCACCTCGACAGGGGGGGTGAGGATGAACACTGAAGCTTTCTTT. The chain combines TRBV11-2 with TRBJ1-1, with 9 bases fitting TRBD1. Germline CDR1 SGHAT, CDR2 FQNNGV. The CDR3 covers 18 residues. J was trimmed by 0 bases and V by 5 bases; bases with no gene match: 13.

The chain uses TRBV30 and TRBJ1-1; 7 bases align to TRBD1. The germline V gene encodes CDR1 GTSNPN and CDR2 SVGIG (reference sequence). With 4 bases clipped from V and 3 bases from J, the junction kept 5 bases outside the gene matches. The CDR3 consists of 13 residues. CDR3 sequence (DNA): TGTGCCTGGATGTTAACAGGGGACACTGAAGCTTTCTTT. Amino acid sequence: CAWMLTGDTEAFF.

The chain combines TRBV11-3 with TRBJ1-1, with 12 nucleotides matching TRBD1. Germline assignment: CDR1 SGHNT and CDR2 YENEEA. V was pared by 0 bases and J by 5 bases, with 4 bases of the junction left unmatched. The CDR3 covers 16 residues. In DNA, the CDR3 is TGTGCCAGCAGCTTAGAAGGGACAGGGGGCGGGACTGAAGCTTTCTTT. This encodes CASSLEGTGGGTEAFF.

The J gene is TRBJ1-3, the V gene TRBV7-2; tentative D call: TRBD1 (6 bases). Trimming shortened V by 1 base and J by 4 bases, and 8 bases separated the two germline ends. Germline-derived CDR1 and CDR2 are SGHTA and FQGNSA. This CDR3 is 14 amino acids long. CDR3 DNA: TGTGCCAGCAGCTTAGGGGGGCTCGGAAACACCATATATTTT. It encodes CASSLGGLGNTIYF.